What follows are 24 T cell receptor beta chains derived from one specimen sequenced in a study of CD8+CD57+ T cells in acquired aplastic anemia. Genomic DNA acted as the template from which TCR beta VDJ combination and CDR3 sequence profiling were carried out. TCRdb re-analysed the reads in MiXCR, keeping a single row per CDR3 protein. The repertoire holds fewer than 250,000 distinct CDR3 sequences, approximately 50% seen once, with about 15% in the top ten. Sample: sorted CD4+, CD8+, or CD8+CD57+ T cells (not recorded which) from PBMCs. The source is a human donor in good health, serving as a control.

This clonotype has ten or more counts. The chain employs TRBV19 and TRBJ1-5, with D tentatively TRBD1 (5 bases). Germline CDR1 LNHDA, CDR2 SQIVND (reference sequence). V lost 2 bases and J 2 bases, leaving 10 bases between the germline ends. The CDR3 is 15 amino acids. For the CDR3, the DNA is TGTGCCAGTAGTATAATAACAGGTGGCAATCAGCCCCAGCATTTT. This translates into CASSIITGGNQPQHF.

This clonotype was recorded at least ten times. In DNA form, the CDR3 reads TGTGCCAGCAGCCAGGGGGCGGCTCAGCCCCAGCATTTT. It specifies CASSQGAAQPQHF. The chain uses TRBV7-9 and TRBJ1-5; 8 nucleotides line up with TRBD1. CDR1 and CDR2 from the germline V gene are SEHNR and FQNEAQ (reference sequence). The length of the CDR3 is 13 residues. After removal of 5 bases from V and 6 bases from J, the junction contained 3 bases not matched to a gene.

The chain links TRBV10-2 to TRBJ2-7; 7 bases match TRBD1. Trimming at V came to 7 bases and at J to 0 bases, leaving 9 bases not matched to a gene. Per germline, CDR1 WSHSY and CDR2 SAAADI. This CDR3 comprises 15 residues. CDR3 residues: CASNAGTADSYEQYF. The CDR3 bases are TGCGCCAGCAACGCCGGGACAGCTGACTCCTACGAGCAGTACTTC.

A word on this clonotype: A read error may account for a junction end that differs from germline. This chain joins TRBV5-1 and TRBJ2-1; possibly TRBD1 for D (5 bases). The CDR3 covers 13 residues. Looked up from germline, CDR1 is SGHRS and CDR2 is YFSETQ. The CDR3 DNA follows: TGTGCCAGCAGCCCGCTGGTGACAGATACGCAGTTCTTC. Translated: CASSPLVTDTQFF.

The chain couples TRBV28 to TRBJ1-1; no definite D call. The germline V gene has CDR1 MDHEN and CDR2 SYDVKM. V was pared by 2 bases and J by 0 bases, with 10 bases between. The CDR3 has 15 residues. The chain's CDR3 is CASSLTTVLNTEAFF. CDR3 coding DNA: TGTGCCAGCAGTTTAACAACAGTGTTGAACACTGAAGCTTTCTTT.

The V call is TRBV15, the J call TRBJ2-2; 9 positions agree with TRBD2. The CDR3 loop spans 15 amino acids. With V trimmed by 2 bases and J by 7 bases, 5 bases remained unmatched. Germline V gives CDR1 LNHNV, CDR2 YYDKDF (reference sequence). The CDR3 sequence: CATSRSISGSGELFF. CDR3 bases: TGTGCCACCAGCAGATCGATTAGCGGGAGCGGGGAGCTGTTTTTT.

In its sample, this clonotype was seen many times. The chain employs TRBV7-9 and TRBJ1-6; D is undetermined. V was clipped by 1 base and J by 6 bases, with 13 bases between them. Germline V gene sequence: CDR1 SEHNR, CDR2 FQNEAQ (reference sequence). The CDR3 covers 16 residues. CDR3 amino acids: CASSLGVPSLNSPLHF. Written as DNA, the CDR3 is TGTGCCAGCAGCTTAGGAGTCCCTTCCCTTAATTCACCCCTCCACTTT.

In this sample, this clonotype turned up a few times. This rearrangement joins TRBV7-2 to TRBJ2-2, with TRBD1 identical over 9 bases. Unmatched junction bases numbered 5, after V lost 5 bases and J lost 4 bases. Germline V gene lookup returns CDR1 SGHTA and CDR2 FQGNSA. The CDR3 is 15 residues long. DNA for the CDR3: TGTGCCAGCAGCAAGGGACAGGGAACCACCGGGGAGCTGTTTTTT. It specifies CASSKGQGTTGELFF.

For this clonotype: Since a much larger clone is just one base distant, this may be a read error. The chain links TRBV30 to TRBJ1-4; D is possibly TRBD1 (5 bases). Trimming pared 0 bases from V and 12 bases from J, leaving 11 bases between. CDR1 is GTSNPN and CDR2 is SVGIG in the germline V gene (reference sequence). There are 12 residues in the CDR3. The CDR3 reads CAWSVLGEELFF. The CDR3 coding sequence is TGTGCCTGGAGTGTACTGGGGGAAGAACTGTTTTTT.

The J gene is TRBJ2-5, the V gene TRBV2; no definite D call. Germline CDR1 is SNHLY and CDR2 is FYNNEI. CDR3 length equals 16 residues. V lost 3 bases, J lost 7 bases, and 21 bases lay in between. The CDR3 loop is CASSDVPDRQKWTQYF. The CDR3 nucleotides read TGTGCCAGCAGTGACGTCCCGGACCGGCAAAAGTGGACCCAGTACTTC.

The genes are TRBV25-1 and TRBJ2-5; D is possibly TRBD2 (5 bases). The CDR3 totals 14 residues. Germline V gives CDR1 MGHDK, CDR2 SYGVNS. Trimming shortened V by 1 base and J by 10 bases, and 16 bases separated the two germline ends. The CDR3: CASSESVGGLFQYF. Written as DNA, the CDR3 is TGTGCCAGCAGTGAATCCGTGGGCGGGTTATTCCAGTACTTC.

This clonotype occurred many times. The rearrangement links TRBV27 to TRBJ1-1, with D perhaps TRBD1 (6 bases). The CDR3 runs to 12 residues. CDR1 is MNHEY and CDR2 is SMNVEV in the germline V gene (reference sequence). V was shortened by 10 bases and J by 5 bases, with 14 bases between the two germline ends. This CDR3 reads CATAGGGTEAFF. The DNA for the CDR3 is TGTGCCACCGCGGGAGGGGGTACTGAAGCTTTCTTT.

Here the CDR3 DNA reads TGTGCCAGTGACAGGGGGTTTTCTGAGCCCCAGCATTTT. The encoded protein is CASDRGFSEPQHF. The chain recombines TRBV2 with TRBJ1-5; 9 bases are shared with TRBD1. CDR3 size: 13 residues. Germline V gives CDR1 SNHLY, CDR2 FYNNEI. With V trimmed by 9 bases and J by 8 bases, 8 bases remained unmatched.

The genes are TRBV7-3 and TRBJ1-1; D remains unclear. The CDR3 length is 11 residues. The V end was cut by 6 bases, the J end by 5 bases, with 7 bases between. The germline V gene has CDR1 SGHTA and CDR2 FQGTGA. The CDR3 DNA follows: TGTGCCAGCAGGGGCGGAACTGAAGCTTTCTTT. Amino acids: CASRGGTEAFF.

The chain is built from TRBV20-1 and TRBJ2-7, with D perhaps TRBD1 (8 bases). This CDR3 is built from 13 residues. Germline V gene lookup returns CDR1 DFQATT and CDR2 SNEGSKA (reference sequence). Trimming removed 6 bases at V and 2 bases at J, with 14 bases between. CDR3 in amino acids: CSAKRDRPYEQYF. The CDR3 DNA follows: TGCAGTGCGAAGCGGGACAGGCCCTACGAGCAGTACTTC.

Points on this clonotype: An end of the junction differs from the germline gene, which may be a read error. CDR3 protein: CASSYTPGGDRGWETQYF. The CDR3 nucleotides read TGTGCCAGCAGTTATACCCCGGGCGGGGACAGGGGCTGGGAGACCCAGTACTTC. The rearrangement links TRBV10-3 to TRBJ2-5, with 10 nucleotides matching TRBD1. The CDR3 is 18 amino acids. The germline V gene has CDR1 ENHRY and CDR2 SYGVKD.

This clonotype was seen at least ten times. This chain uses TRBV13 with TRBJ2-5; 7 bases align to TRBD2. Trimming cost V 6 bases and J 2 bases; bases outside gene matches: 12. The CDR3 runs to 16 residues. Per germline, CDR1 PRHDT and CDR2 FYEKMQ (reference sequence). The CDR3 nucleotides read TGTGCCAGCAGTCGGACCCGGGGGGTTCGACAAGAGACCCAGTACTTC. It codes for CASSRTRGVRQETQYF.

This chain uses TRBV7-2 with TRBJ2-5; weak D call: TRBD2 (7 bases). The CDR3 spans 15 residues. Germline V CDR1 and CDR2: SGHTA, FQGNSA. The V end was cut by 2 bases, the J end by 7 bases, with 17 bases between. CDR3 nucleotide sequence: TGTGCCAGCAGCTTACAGGGGACTACGAAAGGGACCCAGTACTTC. This gives the protein CASSLQGTTKGTQYF.

In the case of this clonotype: This likely comes from a read error, as the CDR3 has no conserved phenylalanine or tryptophan at its end. The DNA is omitted, as the CDR3 cannot be located on it reliably, and the CDR3 follows TCRdb's listing. The chain combines TRBV7-2 with TRBJ2-5. Germline assignment: CDR1 SGHTA and CDR2 FQGNSA. The CDR3 has 10 amino acids, counting both end residues. The CDR3 region is CASSLGRYSY.

With regard to this clonotype: A much larger clonotype is one base distant, so this may be a read error. This chain joins TRBV6-2 or TRBV6-3 and TRBJ1-4; possibly TRBD1 for D (5 bases). The CDR3 sequence is 17 residues long. Germline V CDR1 and CDR2: MNHEY, SVGEGT. V was shortened by 2 bases and J by 3 bases, with 16 bases between the two germline ends. CDR3 region: CASSYIRQSSANEKLFF. CDR3 nucleotide sequence: TGTGCCAGCAGTTACATCCGACAGTCATCAGCTAATGAAAAACTGTTTTTT.

A word on this clonotype: The junction differs from germline at one of its ends, possibly a read error. This rearrangement joins TRBV7-9 to TRBJ1-3; D is perhaps TRBD1 (6 bases). The CDR3 sequence is 12 residues long. Germline assignment: CDR1 SEHNR and CDR2 FQNEAQ (reference sequence). The CDR3 loop is CAGSLTGDTVYF. CDR3 nucleotide sequence: TGTGCCGGCAGCCTCACTGGGGACACCGTATATTTT.

About this clonotype itself: One end of the junction varies from germline; a read error may be responsible. The chain has TRBV9 and TRBJ2-6; 7 bases align to TRBD2. This CDR3 has 19 residues. Per germline, CDR1 SGDLS and CDR2 YYNGEE. DNA for the CDR3: TGTGCCGACAGCGTAGGTAGGGGTTACACCTGGGGAGGGGCCAACGCCCTGACTTTC. It specifies CADSVGRGYTWGGANALTF.

This clonotype was observed many times. This sequence joins TRBV12-5 and TRBJ1-2; D gene uncertain. The germline V gene has CDR1 LGHNT and CDR2 FRNRAP. The CDR3 covers 13 residues. Trimming shortened V by 3 bases and J by 3 bases, and 8 bases separated the two germline ends. CDR3 sequence: CASGFGRDYGYTF. In nucleotides, the CDR3 is TGTGCTAGTGGTTTTGGGAGGGACTATGGCTACACCTTC.

On this clonotype: The DNA is omitted, as the CDR3 cannot be located on it reliably, and the CDR3 follows TCRdb's listing. The chain recombines TRBV9 with TRBJ2-5. The length of the CDR3 is 21 amino acids, counting both ends. Germline CDR1 is SGDLS and CDR2 is YYNGEE. CDR3 protein: CASSPTATNEKLFFGSGTQYF.